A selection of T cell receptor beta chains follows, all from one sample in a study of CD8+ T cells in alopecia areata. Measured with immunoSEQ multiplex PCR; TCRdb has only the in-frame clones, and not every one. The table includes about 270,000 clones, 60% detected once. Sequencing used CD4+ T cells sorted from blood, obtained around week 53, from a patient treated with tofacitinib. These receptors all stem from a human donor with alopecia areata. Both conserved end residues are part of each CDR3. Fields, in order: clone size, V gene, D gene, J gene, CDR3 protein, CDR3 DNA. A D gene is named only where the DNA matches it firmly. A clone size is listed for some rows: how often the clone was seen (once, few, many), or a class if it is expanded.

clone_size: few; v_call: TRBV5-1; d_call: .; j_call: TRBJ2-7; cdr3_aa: CASSVVGGNEQYF; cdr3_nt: TGCGCCAGCAGCGTAGTAGGAGGGAACGAGCAGTACTTC
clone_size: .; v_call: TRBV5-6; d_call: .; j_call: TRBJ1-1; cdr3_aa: CASNEAGNWDTEAFF; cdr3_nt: TGTGCCAGCAACGAAGCCGGGAATTGGGACACTGAAGCTTTCTTT
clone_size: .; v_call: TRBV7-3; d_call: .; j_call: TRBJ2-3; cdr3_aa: CASSRHTSTDTQYF; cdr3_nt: TGTGCCAGCAGCCGCCATACTAGCACAGATACGCAGTATTTT
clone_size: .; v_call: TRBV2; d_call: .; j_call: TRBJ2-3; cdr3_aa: CASSYELGRPDTQYF; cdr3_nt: TGTGCCAGCAGTTACGAGCTTGGCCGCCCAGATACGCAGTATTTT
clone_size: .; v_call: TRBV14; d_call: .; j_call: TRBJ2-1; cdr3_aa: CASSQDWDREQFF; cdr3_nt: TGTGCCAGCAGCCAAGATTGGGATAGGGAGCAGTTCTTC
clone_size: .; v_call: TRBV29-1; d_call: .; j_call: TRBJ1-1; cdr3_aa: CSVETSLNTEAFF; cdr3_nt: TGCAGCGTTGAAACCAGCTTGAACACTGAAGCTTTCTTT
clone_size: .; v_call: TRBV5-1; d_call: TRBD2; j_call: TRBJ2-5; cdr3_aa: CASSLVGGGVQETQYF; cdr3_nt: TGCGCCAGCAGCTTGGTCGGCGGGGGGGTCCAGGAGACCCAGTACTTC
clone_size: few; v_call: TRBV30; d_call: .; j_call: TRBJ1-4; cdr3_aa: CAWSSPGAANEKLFF; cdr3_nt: TGTGCCTGGAGTAGCCCCGGGGCCGCTAATGAAAAACTGTTTTTT
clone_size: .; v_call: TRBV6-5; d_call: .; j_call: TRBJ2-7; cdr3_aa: CASRGRDASSYEQYF; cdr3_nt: TGTGCCAGCAGGGGTCGGGACGCTAGCTCCTACGAGCAGTACTTC
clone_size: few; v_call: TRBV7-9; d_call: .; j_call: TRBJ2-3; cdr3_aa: CASSPSVTDTQYF; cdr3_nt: TGTGCCAGCAGCCCTAGCGTCACAGATACGCAGTATTTT
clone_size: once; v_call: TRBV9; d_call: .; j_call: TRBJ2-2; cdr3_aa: CASSRPYTGELFF; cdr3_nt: TGTGCCAGCAGCCGCCCCTACACCGGGGAGCTGTTTTTT
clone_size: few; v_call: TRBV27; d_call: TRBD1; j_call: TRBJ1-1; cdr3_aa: CASSLRGTAMNTEAFF; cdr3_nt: TGTGCCAGCAGTTTAAGGGGGACAGCTATGAACACTGAAGCTTTCTTT
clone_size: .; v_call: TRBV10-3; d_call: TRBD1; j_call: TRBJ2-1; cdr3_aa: CAISPGQGVNEQFF; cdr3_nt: TGTGCCATCAGCCCGGGACAGGGAGTCAATGAGCAGTTCTTC
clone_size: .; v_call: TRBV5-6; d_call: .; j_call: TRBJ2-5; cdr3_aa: CASSLWGETQYF; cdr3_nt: TGTGCCAGCAGCCTCTGGGGAGAGACCCAGTACTTC
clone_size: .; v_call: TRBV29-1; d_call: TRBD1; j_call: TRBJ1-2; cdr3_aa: CSVGVPGQGGSYGYTF; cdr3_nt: TGCAGCGTTGGCGTCCCGGGACAGGGAGGGTCCTATGGCTACACCTTC
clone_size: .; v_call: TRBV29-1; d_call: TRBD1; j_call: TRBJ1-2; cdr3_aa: CSVDKRGQFGYTF; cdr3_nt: TGCAGCGTTGACAAGAGGGGGCAATTTGGCTACACCTTC
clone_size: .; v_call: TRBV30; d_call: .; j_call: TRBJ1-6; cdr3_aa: CALQGVSYNSPLHF; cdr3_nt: TGTGCCTTGCAGGGAGTCTCCTATAATTCACCCCTCCACTTT
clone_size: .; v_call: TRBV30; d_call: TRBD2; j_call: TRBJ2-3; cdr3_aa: CAWTVAGGLRDTQYF; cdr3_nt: TGTGCCTGGACCGTAGCGGGGGGGCTACGGGATACGCAGTATTTT
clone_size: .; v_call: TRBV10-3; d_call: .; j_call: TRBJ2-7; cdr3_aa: CAISESAAPYEQYF; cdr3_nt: TGTGCCATCAGTGAGTCGGCAGCCCCCTACGAGCAGTACTTC
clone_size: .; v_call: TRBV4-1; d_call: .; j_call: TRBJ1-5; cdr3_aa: CASSQDWGSVNQPQHF; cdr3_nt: TGCGCCAGCAGCCAAGATTGGGGCAGCGTCAATCAGCCCCAGCATTTT
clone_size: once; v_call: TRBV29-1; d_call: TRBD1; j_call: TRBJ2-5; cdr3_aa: CSDTSGGETQYF; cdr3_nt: TGCAGCGACACCTCAGGGGGCGAGACCCAGTACTTC
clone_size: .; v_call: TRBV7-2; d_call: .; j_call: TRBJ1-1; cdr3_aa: CASSPEVGNTEAFF; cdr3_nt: TGTGCCAGCAGCCCCGAGGTAGGGAACACTGAAGCTTTCTTT
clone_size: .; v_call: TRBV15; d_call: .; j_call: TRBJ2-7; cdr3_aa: CATSRGLGWEQYF; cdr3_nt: TGTGCCACCAGCAGAGGCTTAGGTTGGGAGCAGTACTTC
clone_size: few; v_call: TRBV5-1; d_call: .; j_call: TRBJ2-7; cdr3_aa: CASSLLGPSYEQYF; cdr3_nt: TGCGCCAGCAGCTTGCTGGGGCCGTCCTACGAGCAGTACTTC
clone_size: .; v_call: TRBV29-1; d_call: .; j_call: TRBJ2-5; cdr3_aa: CSVEASRVDRETQYF; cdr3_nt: TGCAGCGTTGAAGCCTCCAGGGTCGATCGAGAGACCCAGTACTTC
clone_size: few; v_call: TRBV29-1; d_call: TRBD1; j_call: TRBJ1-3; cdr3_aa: CSVETGEGNTIYF; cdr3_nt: TGCAGCGTTGAAACAGGGGAGGGAAACACCATATATTTT
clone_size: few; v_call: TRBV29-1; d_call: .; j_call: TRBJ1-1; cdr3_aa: CSVEVTWDTEAFF; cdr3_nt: TGCAGCGTTGAGGTCACCTGGGACACTGAAGCTTTCTTT
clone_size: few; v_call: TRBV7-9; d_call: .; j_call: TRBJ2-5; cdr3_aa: CASSSPPLETQYF; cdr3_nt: TGTGCCAGCAGCTCGCCACCGCTGGAGACCCAGTACTTC
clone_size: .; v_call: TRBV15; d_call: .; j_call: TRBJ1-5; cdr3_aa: CATSLNNQPQHF; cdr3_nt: TGTGCCACCAGTTTGAACAATCAGCCCCAGCATTTT
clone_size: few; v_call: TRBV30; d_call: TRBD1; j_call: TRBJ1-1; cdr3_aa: CAWDRGPDTEAFF; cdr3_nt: TGTGCCTGGGACAGGGGGCCCGACACTGAAGCTTTCTTT
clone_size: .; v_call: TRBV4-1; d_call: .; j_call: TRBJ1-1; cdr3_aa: CASSQRGGEAFF; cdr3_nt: TGCGCCAGCAGCCAACGGGGTGGCGAAGCTTTCTTT
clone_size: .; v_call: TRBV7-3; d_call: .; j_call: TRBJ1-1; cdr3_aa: CASSPGGSQREAFF; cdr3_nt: TGTGCCAGCAGCCCTGGGGGGAGTCAGAGGGAAGCTTTCTTT
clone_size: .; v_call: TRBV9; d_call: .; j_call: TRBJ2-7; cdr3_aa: CASSEQGFTYEQYF; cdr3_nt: TGTGCCAGCAGCGAACAGGGTTTTACCTACGAGCAGTACTTC
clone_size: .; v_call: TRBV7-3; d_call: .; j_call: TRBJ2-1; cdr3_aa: CASSITGTVRNEQFF; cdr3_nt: TGTGCCAGCAGCATCACAGGGACCGTTAGGAATGAGCAGTTCTTC
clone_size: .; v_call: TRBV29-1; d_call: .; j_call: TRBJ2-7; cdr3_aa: CSVLVSYEQYF; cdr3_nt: TGCAGCGTTCTGGTCTCCTACGAGCAGTACTTC
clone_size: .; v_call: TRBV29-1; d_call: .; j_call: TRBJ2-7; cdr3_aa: CSVGQSYEQYF; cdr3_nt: TGCAGCGTTGGGCAGTCCTACGAGCAGTACTTC
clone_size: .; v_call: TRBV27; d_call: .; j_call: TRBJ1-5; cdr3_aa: CASSLIGMGNQPQHF; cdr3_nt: TGTGCCAGCAGTTTGATAGGGATGGGCAATCAGCCCCAGCATTTT
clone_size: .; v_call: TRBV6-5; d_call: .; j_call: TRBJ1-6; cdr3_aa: CASRPPRGKGSPLHF; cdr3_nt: TGTGCCAGCAGGCCCCCCCGGGGGAAGGGATCACCCCTCCACTTT
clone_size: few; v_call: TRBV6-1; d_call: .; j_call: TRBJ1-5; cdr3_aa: CASSGSGEAQPQHF; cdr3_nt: TGTGCCAGCAGTGGGTCAGGGGAGGCTCAGCCCCAGCATTTT
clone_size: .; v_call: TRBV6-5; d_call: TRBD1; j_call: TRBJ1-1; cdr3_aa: CASSWAGTGFSEAFF; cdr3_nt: TGTGCCAGCAGTTGGGCCGGGACAGGGTTCAGTGAAGCTTTCTTT
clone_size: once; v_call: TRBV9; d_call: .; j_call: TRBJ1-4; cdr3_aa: CASSVAPYDEKLFF; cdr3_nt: TGTGCCAGCAGCGTAGCCCCATACGATGAAAAACTGTTTTTT
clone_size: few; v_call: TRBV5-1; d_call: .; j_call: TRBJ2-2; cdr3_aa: CASSFVSGDTGELFF; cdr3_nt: TGCGCCAGCAGCTTCGTGTCCGGAGACACCGGGGAGCTGTTTTTT
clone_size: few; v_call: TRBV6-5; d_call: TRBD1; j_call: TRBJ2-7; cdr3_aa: CASRETGWYEQYF; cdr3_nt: TGTGCCAGCAGAGAGACAGGGTGGTACGAGCAGTACTTC
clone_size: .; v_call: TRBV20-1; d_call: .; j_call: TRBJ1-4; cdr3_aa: CSASQGEKLFF; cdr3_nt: TGCAGTGCTAGCCAGGGTGAAAAACTGTTTTTT
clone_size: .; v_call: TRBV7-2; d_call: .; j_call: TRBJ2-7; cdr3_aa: CASSLVSGHAPSYEQYF; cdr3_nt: TGTGCCAGCAGCTTAGTTTCGGGACACGCACCCTCCTACGAGCAGTACTTC
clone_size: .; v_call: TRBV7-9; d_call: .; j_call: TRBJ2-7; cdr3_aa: CAITGGRTYYEQYF; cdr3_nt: TGTGCCATCACGGGGGGCCGGACCTACTACGAGCAGTACTTC
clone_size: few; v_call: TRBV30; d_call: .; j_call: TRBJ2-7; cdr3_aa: CAWSPGGYEQYF; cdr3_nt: TGTGCCTGGAGTCCCGGAGGGTACGAGCAGTACTTC
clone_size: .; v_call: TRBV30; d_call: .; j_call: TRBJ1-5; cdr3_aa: CAWSRRQVSNQPQHF; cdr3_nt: TGTGCCTGGAGCCGCCGACAGGTTAGCAATCAGCCCCAGCATTTT
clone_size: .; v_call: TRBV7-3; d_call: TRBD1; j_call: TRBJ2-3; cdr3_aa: CASSNYGTGLSGSTDTQYF; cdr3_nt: TGTGCCAGCAGCAATTACGGGACAGGGTTGTCGGGGAGCACAGATACGCAGTATTTT